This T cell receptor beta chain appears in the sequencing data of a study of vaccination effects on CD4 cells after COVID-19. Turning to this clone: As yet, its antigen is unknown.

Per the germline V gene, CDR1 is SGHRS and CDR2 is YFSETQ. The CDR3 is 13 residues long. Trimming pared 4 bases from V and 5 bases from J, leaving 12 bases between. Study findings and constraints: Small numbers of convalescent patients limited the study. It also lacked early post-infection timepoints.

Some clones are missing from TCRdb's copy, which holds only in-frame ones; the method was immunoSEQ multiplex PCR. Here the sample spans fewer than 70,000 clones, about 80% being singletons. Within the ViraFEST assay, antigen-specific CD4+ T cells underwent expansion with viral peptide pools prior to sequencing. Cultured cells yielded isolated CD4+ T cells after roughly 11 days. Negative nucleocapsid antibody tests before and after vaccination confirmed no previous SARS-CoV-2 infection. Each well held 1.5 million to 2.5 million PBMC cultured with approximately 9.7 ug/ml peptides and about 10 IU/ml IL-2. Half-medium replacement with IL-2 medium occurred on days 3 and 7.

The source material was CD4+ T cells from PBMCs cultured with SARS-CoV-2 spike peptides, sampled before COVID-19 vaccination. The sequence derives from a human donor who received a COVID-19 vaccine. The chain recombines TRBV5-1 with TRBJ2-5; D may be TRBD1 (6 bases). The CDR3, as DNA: TGCGCCAGCAGCCTGACAGGTTACGAGACCCAGTACTTC. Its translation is CASSLTGYETQYF.